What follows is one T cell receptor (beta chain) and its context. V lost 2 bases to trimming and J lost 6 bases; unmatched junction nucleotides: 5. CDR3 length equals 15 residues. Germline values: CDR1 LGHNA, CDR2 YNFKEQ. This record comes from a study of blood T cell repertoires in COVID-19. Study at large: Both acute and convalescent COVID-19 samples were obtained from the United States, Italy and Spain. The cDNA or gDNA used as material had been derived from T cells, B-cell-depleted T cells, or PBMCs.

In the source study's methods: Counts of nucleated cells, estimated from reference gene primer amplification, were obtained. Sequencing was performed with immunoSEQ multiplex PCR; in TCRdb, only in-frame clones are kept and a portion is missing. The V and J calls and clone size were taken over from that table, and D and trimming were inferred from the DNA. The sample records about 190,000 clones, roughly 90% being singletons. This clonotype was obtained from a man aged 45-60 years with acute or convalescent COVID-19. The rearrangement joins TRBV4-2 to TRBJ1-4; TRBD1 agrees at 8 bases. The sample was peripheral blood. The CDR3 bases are TGTGCCAGCAGCCAAAAACAGGGGGAAGATGAAAAACTGTTTTTT. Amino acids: CASSQKQGEDEKLFF.